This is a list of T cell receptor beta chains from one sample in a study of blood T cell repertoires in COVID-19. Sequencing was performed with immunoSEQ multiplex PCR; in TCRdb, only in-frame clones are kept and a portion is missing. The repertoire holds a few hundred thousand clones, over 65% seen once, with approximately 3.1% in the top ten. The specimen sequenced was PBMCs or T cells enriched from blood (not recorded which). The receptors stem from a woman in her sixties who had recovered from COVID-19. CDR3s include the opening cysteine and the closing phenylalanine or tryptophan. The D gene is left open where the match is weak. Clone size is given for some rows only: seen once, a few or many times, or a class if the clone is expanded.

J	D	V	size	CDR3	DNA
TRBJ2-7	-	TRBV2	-	CASRGRPYEQYF	TGTGCCAGCAGGGGCAGACCCTACGAGCAGTACTTC
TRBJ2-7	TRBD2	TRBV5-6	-	CASSLGTGRRHEQYF	TGTGCCAGCAGCTTGGGGACCGGGAGGCGGCACGAGCAGTACTTC
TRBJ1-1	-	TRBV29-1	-	CSVESGGTEAFF	TGCAGCGTTGAATCGGGGGGCACTGAAGCTTTCTTT
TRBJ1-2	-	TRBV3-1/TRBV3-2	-	CASSPRADYYGYTF	TGTGCCAGCAGTCCCCGGGCAGACTATTATGGCTACACCTTC
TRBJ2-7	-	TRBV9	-	CASSVTGVPSYEQYF	TGTGCCAGCAGCGTAACCGGTGTCCCCTCCTACGAGCAGTACTTC
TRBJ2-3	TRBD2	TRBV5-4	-	CASSFRLADTDTQYF	TGTGCCAGCAGCTTTCGACTAGCGGACACAGATACGCAGTATTTT
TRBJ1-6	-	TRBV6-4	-	CASSVREPPLNSPLHF	TGTGCCAGCAGTGTGAGGGAGCCCCCCCTTAATTCACCCCTCCACTTT
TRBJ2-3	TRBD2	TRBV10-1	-	CASSPGLAGGTDTQYF	TGCGCCAGCAGTCCGGGACTAGCGGGTGGCACAGATACGCAGTATTTT
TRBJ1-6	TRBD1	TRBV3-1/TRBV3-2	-	CASSPRTGRSSPLHF	TGTGCCAGCAGCCCCCGGACAGGGAGGAGTTCACCCCTCCACTTT
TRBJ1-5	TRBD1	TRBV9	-	CASSVGGGRQPQHF	TGTGCCAGCAGCGTAGGAGGGGGCCGTCAGCCCCAGCATTTT
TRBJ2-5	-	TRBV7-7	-	CASSLSAFRGETQYF	TGTGCCAGCAGCTTAAGTGCGTTCAGGGGTGAGACCCAGTACTTC
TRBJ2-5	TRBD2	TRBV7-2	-	CASSLAAGTSIETQYF	TGTGCCAGCAGCTTAGCGGCCGGGACTAGTATAGAGACCCAGTACTTC
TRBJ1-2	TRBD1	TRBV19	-	CASSPGQGTYGYTF	TGTGCCAGTAGTCCGGGACAGGGGACCTATGGCTACACCTTC
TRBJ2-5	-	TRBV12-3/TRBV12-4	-	CASSSPRETQYF	TGTGCCAGCAGTTCCCCTCGAGAGACCCAGTACTTC
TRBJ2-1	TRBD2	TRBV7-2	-	CASSLEFGLAGSSYNEQFF	TGTGCCAGCAGCTTAGAGTTTGGACTAGCGGGTAGCTCCTACAATGAGCAGTTCTTC
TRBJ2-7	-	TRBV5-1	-	CASSLAVQGGAYEQYF	TGCGCCAGCAGCTTGGCCGTGCAGGGTGGGGCCTACGAGCAGTACTTC
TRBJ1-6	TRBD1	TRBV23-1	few	CASSQEVGRGLNNSPLHF	TGCGCCAGCAGTCAAGAAGTAGGCAGGGGGCTTAATAATTCACCCCTCCACTTT
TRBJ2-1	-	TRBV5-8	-	CASSLGTGSYNEQFF	TGTGCCAGCAGCTTGGGTACAGGGTCCTACAATGAGCAGTTCTTC
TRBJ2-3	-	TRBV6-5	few	CASKRESYTDTQYF	TGTGCCAGCAAAAGGGAGTCTTACACAGATACGCAGTATTTT
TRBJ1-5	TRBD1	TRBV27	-	CASSLYEGAGQPQHF	TGTGCCAGCAGTTTATACGAGGGGGCGGGGCAGCCCCAGCATTTT
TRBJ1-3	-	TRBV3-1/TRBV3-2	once	CASSQTGTNTIYF	TGTGCCAGCAGCCAAACAGGGACGAACACCATATATTTT
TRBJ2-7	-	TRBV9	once	CASSVALAQGKYEQYF	TGTGCCAGCAGCGTAGCGCTCGCCCAGGGGAAATACGAGCAGTACTTC
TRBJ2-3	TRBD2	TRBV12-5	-	CASAPARGGHSTDTQYF	TGTGCTAGTGCCCCCGCCCGGGGGGGACATAGCACAGATACGCAGTATTTT
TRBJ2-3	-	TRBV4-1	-	CASSQEGRSDTQYF	TGCGCCAGCAGCCAAGAGGGCCGGTCGGATACGCAGTATTTT
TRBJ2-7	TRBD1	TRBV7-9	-	CASSAGTGVSEQYF	TGTGCCAGCAGCGCCGGGACAGGGGTCTCCGAGCAGTACTTC
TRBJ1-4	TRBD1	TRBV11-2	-	CASSLGDRDNEKLFF	TGTGCCAGCAGCTTAGGTGACAGGGATAATGAAAAACTGTTTTTT